Listed here are 15 T cell receptor beta chains from one sample, sequenced in a study of blood T cell repertoires in COVID-19. Profiled with immunoSEQ multiplex PCR; TCRdb holds only in-frame clones, not every one. The data show roughly 220,000 clones, with around 80% seen just once and just under 20% held by the top ten. The sequenced sample consisted of peripheral blood. These TCRs come from a man younger than 45 with active or convalescent COVID-19.

This chain connects TRBV7-9 to TRBJ2-7; maybe TRBD2 (6 bases). CDR1 SEHNR and CDR2 FQNEAQ come from the germline V gene (reference sequence). The length of the CDR3 is 16 residues. Trimming left V 5 bases short and J 4 bases short, with 21 bases between. CDR3 sequence reads: CASSPPGGTELYEQYF. The DNA for the CDR3 is TGTGCCAGCAGCCCCCCGGGCGGGACTGAGCTTTACGAGCAGTACTTC. Full variable domain (rest looked up from reference TRBV7-9 and TRBJ2-7): DTGVSQNPRHKITKRGQNVTFRCDPISEHNRLYWYRQTLGQGPEFLTYFQNEAQLEKSRLLSDRFSAERPKGSFSTLEIQRTEQGDSAMYLCASSPPGGTELYEQYFGPGTRLTVT.

The CDR3 spells CASHRQNNYGYTF. For the CDR3, the DNA is TGTGCCAGCCACCGACAGAATAACTATGGCTACACCTTC. This chain uses TRBV28 with TRBJ1-2; TRBD1 is a possible D gene (5 bases). The ends were cut back, 8 bases at V and 1 base at J, with 11 bases in the middle. Germline V lookup: CDR1 MDHEN, CDR2 SYDVKM. This CDR3 region has 13 residues.

This rearrangement joins TRBV5-1 to TRBJ2-1, with D possibly being TRBD1 (6 bases). Germline V lookup: CDR1 SGHRS, CDR2 YFSETQ. The CDR3 has 16 amino acids. V lost 3 bases and J lost 7, with 20 bases in between. CDR3 in amino acids: CASSSAGTSFLNEQFF. DNA for the CDR3: TGCGCCAGCAGCTCCGCCGGGACATCCTTCTTGAATGAGCAGTTCTTC.

In its sample, this clone was seen once. The genes are TRBV7-8 and TRBJ1-1; weak D call: TRBD1 (5 bases). CDR1 is SGHVS, CDR2 FQNEAQ, per germline. V lost 5 bases to trimming and J lost 11 bases, with 12 bases between them. The CDR3 totals 11 residues. The CDR3 protein is CASSLGLAAFF. The CDR3 DNA sequence: TGTGCCAGCAGCCTGGGACTAGCGGCTTTCTTT.

In DNA, the CDR3 is TGTGCCAGCTCACCACTCCTAGGACAGGGTGGCTATGGCTACACCTTC. Protein product: CASSPLLGQGGYGYTF. The chain combines TRBV18 with TRBJ1-2; 8 positions match TRBD1. Germline CDR1 KGHSH, CDR2 LQKENI. After removal of 1 base from V and 4 bases from J, the junction contained 8 bases not matched to a gene. The CDR3 has 16 residues.

The V and J genes are TRBV4-1 and TRBJ2-2; 11 bases agree with TRBD2. The germline V gene has CDR1 MGHRA and CDR2 YSYEKL. The V and J ends lost 1 base and 3 bases, in that order; junction bases with no gene match: 16. The CDR3 contains 21 residues. The CDR3 loop reads CASSQVGLAGGERVDTGELFF. The DNA for the CDR3 is TGCGCCAGCAGCCAAGTAGGCCTAGCGGGAGGAGAACGGGTTGACACCGGGGAGCTGTTTTTT.

This clone was detected once. The V gene is TRBV3-1 (or the pseudogene TRBV3-2), the J gene TRBJ2-2; D might be TRBD1 (6 bases). This CDR3 spans 19 amino acids. Trimming removed 0 bases at V and 0 bases at J, with 17 bases between. Germline V gene sequence: CDR1 LGHDT, CDR2 YNNKEL (reference sequence). The CDR3 loop is CASSQDRTGYPTNTGELFF. The CDR3 nucleotides are TGTGCCAGCAGCCAAGATCGTACAGGGTACCCGACGAACACCGGGGAGCTGTTTTTT.

The V and J genes are TRBV7-2 and TRBJ2-3, with 9 bases fitting TRBD2. Germline CDR1 SGHTA, CDR2 FQGNSA. The CDR3 contains 15 residues. The V gene end was trimmed by 3 bases and the J gene end by 5 bases; junction bases not matched to a gene: 6. The CDR3 spells CASSFQRGVLDTQYF. CDR3 nucleotide sequence: TGTGCCAGCAGCTTCCAGCGGGGGGTCTTAGATACGCAGTATTTT.

The V call is TRBV18, the J call TRBJ2-7; the D is unclear. With 1 base removed from V and 1 base from J, the gap between germline ends came to 5 bases. This CDR3 is 13 amino acids long. Germline V lookup: CDR1 KGHSH, CDR2 LQKENI. CDR3 protein: CASSPQTSYEQYF. CDR3 bases: TGTGCCAGCTCACCACAGACTTCCTACGAGCAGTACTTC.

This clone was found a few times. The V and J genes are TRBV5-1 and TRBJ2-1, with 9 bases identical to TRBD2. After removal of 2 bases from V and 3 bases from J, the junction contained 3 bases not matched to a gene. The germline V gene encodes CDR1 SGHRS and CDR2 YFSETQ. This CDR3 has 15 residues. CDR3 amino acids: CASSFSGSNYNEQFF. The DNA for the CDR3 is TGCGCCAGCAGCTTTAGCGGGAGTAACTACAATGAGCAGTTCTTC.

CDR3 in amino acids: CASRQGFGYEQYF. The CDR3 nucleotides are TGTGCCAGCAGACAGGGTTTCGGGTACGAGCAGTACTTC. The chain has TRBV6-5 and TRBJ2-7, with a weak D call TRBD1 (6 bases). In germline, CDR1 is MNHEY, CDR2 SVGAGI. The CDR3 extends over 13 amino acids. V was trimmed by 6 bases and J by 4 bases, leaving 13 bases between them.

This chain uses TRBV7-2 with TRBJ1-1; tentatively, D is TRBD1 (6 bases). V lost 5 bases and J lost 4, with 17 bases in between. The V gene's germline CDR1 is SGHTA and CDR2 FQGNSA. This CDR3 is 15 amino acids long. The DNA for the CDR3 is TGTGCCAGCAGCACTACAGGGTATGGATTCACTGAAGCTTTCTTT. Residues: CASSTTGYGFTEAFF.

This clone appeared a single time. This chain links TRBV13 with TRBJ1-4; no definite D call. This CDR3 is built from 14 residues. V was cut by 5 bases and J by 7 bases, with 14 bases left in between. The germline CDR1 and CDR2 sequences are PRHDT and FYEKMQ (reference sequence). The CDR3 region has the DNA TGTGCCAGCAGCCCGGGCGGGGTGGCTGAAAAACTGTTTTTT. Encoded protein: CASSPGGVAEKLFF.

The chain combines TRBV14 with TRBJ2-7; 10 bases line up with TRBD1. There are 15 residues in the CDR3. Per the germline V gene, CDR1 is SGHDN and CDR2 is FVKESK. V was pared by 3 bases and J by 7 bases, with 9 bases of the junction left unmatched. CDR3 nucleotide sequence: TGTGCCAGCAGCCAGACCGGGACAGGGGTGTATGAGCAGTACTTC. Encoded protein: CASSQTGTGVYEQYF.

The chain is built from TRBV7-2 and TRBJ2-2; 8 bases are shared with TRBD2. The V gene's germline CDR1 is SGHTA and CDR2 FQGNSA. The CDR3 is made up of 16 amino acids. The junction had 9 bases not matched to a gene; V was cut back by 5 bases and J by 4 bases. This CDR3 reads CASSPRRAGGTGELFF. CDR3 nucleotide sequence: TGTGCCAGCAGCCCAAGGAGGGCGGGAGGCACCGGGGAGCTGTTTTTT.